The TCR beta chain described here comes from a study of shared clonotypes between healthy human individuals. Across the study: The cohort comprised a couple of women and a few men. Their ages spanned 18 to 49 years. Regarding the study as a whole: Naive subsets generally exceeded memory subsets in estimated richness. Despite large depth, sorted-subset datasets appeared incompletely sequenced.

Assay: immunoSEQ multiplex PCR; the TCRdb copy retains only in-frame clones and omits some. The sample has fewer than 3 million clones; just under 95% are singletons. A CD45RA+ naive subset and a CD45RA-negative memory subset were split from CD4+ cells. In germline, CDR1 is MDHEN, CDR2 SYDVKM. The CDR3 spans 10 residues. The germline V and J ends were trimmed by 10 bases and 7 bases, with 8 bases remaining between them. In regard to this clone: Antigen unknown.

What was sequenced was naive CD4+ T cells from PBMCs. The subset denotes: CD45RA+ positively selected. This receptor was taken from a man younger than 30 in good health. Some clones in this sample may be carry-over from other donors' samples. The chain combines TRBV28 with TRBJ2-1, with D unresolved. This chain's CDR3 is CATEQNEQFF. The CDR3, as DNA: TGTGCCACCGAGCAAAATGAGCAGTTCTTC.